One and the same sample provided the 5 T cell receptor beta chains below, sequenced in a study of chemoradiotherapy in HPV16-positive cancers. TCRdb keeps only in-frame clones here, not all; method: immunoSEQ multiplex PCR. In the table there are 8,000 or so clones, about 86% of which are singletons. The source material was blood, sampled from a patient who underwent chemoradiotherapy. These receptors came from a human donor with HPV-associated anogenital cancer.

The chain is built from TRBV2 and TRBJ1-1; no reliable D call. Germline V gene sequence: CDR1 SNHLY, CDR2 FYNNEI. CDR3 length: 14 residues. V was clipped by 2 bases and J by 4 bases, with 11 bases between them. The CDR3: CASSEYLGPTEAFF. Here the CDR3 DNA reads TGTGCCAGCAGTGAATACCTAGGGCCCACTGAAGCTTTCTTT.

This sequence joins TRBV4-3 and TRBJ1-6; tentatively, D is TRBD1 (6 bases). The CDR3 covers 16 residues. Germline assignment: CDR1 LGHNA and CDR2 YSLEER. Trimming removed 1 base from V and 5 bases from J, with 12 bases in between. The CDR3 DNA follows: TGCGCCAGCAGCCAAGTCCCGTCAGGGGATAATTCACCCCTCCACTTT. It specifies CASSQVPSGDNSPLHF.

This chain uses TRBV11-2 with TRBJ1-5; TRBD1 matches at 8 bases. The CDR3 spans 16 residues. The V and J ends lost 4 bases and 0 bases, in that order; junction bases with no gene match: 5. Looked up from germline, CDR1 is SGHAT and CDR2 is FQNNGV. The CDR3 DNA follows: TGTGCCAGCAGCTCGGGGACAGGCGTTAGCAATCAGCCCCAGCATTTT. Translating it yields CASSSGTGVSNQPQHF.

In nucleotides, the CDR3 is TGTGCCAGCAGTCCCCGACAGGGTGGCGACGAGCAGTACTTC. Protein sequence: CASSPRQGGDEQYF. The chain has TRBV6-6 and TRBJ2-7, with TRBD1 matching over 7 bases. With V trimmed by 5 bases and J by 5 bases, 9 bases remained unmatched. The germline V gene has CDR1 MNHNY and CDR2 SVGAGI (reference sequence). There are 14 residues in the CDR3.

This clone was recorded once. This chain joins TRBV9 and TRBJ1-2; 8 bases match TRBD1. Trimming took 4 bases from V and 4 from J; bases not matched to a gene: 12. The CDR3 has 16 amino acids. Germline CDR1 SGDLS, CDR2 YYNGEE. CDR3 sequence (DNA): TGTGCCAGCAGCCAAATGTCAGGGGGCGTTGGCTATGGCTACACCTTC. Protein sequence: CASSQMSGGVGYGYTF.